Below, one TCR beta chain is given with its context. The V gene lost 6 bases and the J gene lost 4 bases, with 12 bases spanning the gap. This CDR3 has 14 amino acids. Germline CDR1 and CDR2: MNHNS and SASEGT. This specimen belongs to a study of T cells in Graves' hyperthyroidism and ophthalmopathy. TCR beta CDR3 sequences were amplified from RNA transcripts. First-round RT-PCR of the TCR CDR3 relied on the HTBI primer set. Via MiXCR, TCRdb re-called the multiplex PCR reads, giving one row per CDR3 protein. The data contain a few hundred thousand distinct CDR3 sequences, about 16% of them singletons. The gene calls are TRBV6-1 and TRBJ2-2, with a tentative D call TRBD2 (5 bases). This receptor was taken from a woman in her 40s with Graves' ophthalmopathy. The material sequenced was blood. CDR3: CASRISRGTGELFF. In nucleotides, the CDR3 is TGTGCCAGCAGAATATCACGGGGCACCGGGGAGCTGTTTTTT.